This T cell receptor beta chain stems from a study of Ad26.COV2.S vaccination and SARS-CoV-2 variants. Study at large: Donor was assigned to the Ad26.COV2.S arm of trial COV1001. Doses of Ad26.COV2.S were injected into muscle once or twice, 56 days apart.

Assay: immunoSEQ multiplex PCR; the TCRdb copy retains only in-frame clones and omits some. The data show around 300,000 clones, 88% seen once. Regarding treatment: about 20 received Ad26.COV2.S at low or high dose, single or two shots; 5 received placebo; per-sample allocation not given. Sampling took place 63 days after the first vaccine or placebo injection. Recruitment in Boston yielded a donor of adult age, 18-55 years. Unmatched junction bases numbered 5, after V lost 4 bases and J lost 3 bases. This CDR3 has 14 residues. The germline V gene encodes CDR1 GTSNPN and CDR2 SVGIG (reference sequence).

This clonotype originated in a person between 18 and 59 years old who received the Ad26.COV2.S COVID-19 vaccine or a placebo. Sequencing used peripheral blood, obtained in a trial of Ad26.COV2.S vaccine versus placebo. This rearrangement joins TRBV30 to TRBJ1-3; 8 bases agree with TRBD1. CDR3 sequence (DNA): TGTGCCTGGAACCAGGGGGCGAGTGGAAACACCATATATTTT. Translation: CAWNQGASGNTIYF.